The 15 T cell receptor beta chains reported below all come from one sample, sequenced in a study of CD8 T cells in Susac syndrome. An amount of RNA that ranged from roughly 0.45 to 1 ug was reverse transcribed with random hexamers. One entry per CDR3 protein, called by TCRdb with MiXCR from the immunoSEQ multiplex PCR reads. Counted here are some 450,000 distinct CDR3 sequences, around 83% occurring once; the ten biggest clones make up 0.12%. The sample was CD8+ T cells from PBMCs. Receptors were obtained from a human donor with multiple sclerosis.

This rearrangement joins TRBV11-2 to TRBJ2-4; weak D call: TRBD2 (6 bases). The CDR3 has 14 amino acids. CDR1 is SGHAT, CDR2 FQNNGV, per germline. Trimming stripped 7 bases from V and 6 bases from J, with 16 bases between. CDR3 loop: CASTDGGLGNIQYF. The CDR3, as DNA: TGTGCCAGCACCGACGGGGGACTGGGAAACATTCAGTACTTC.

The chain couples TRBV7-9 to TRBJ1-1; 7 bases agree with TRBD1. From germline, CDR1 is SEHNR and CDR2 FQNEAQ (reference sequence). The CDR3 spans 18 residues. J was trimmed by 0 bases and V by 5 bases; bases with no gene match: 15. The CDR3 nucleotides are TGTGCCAGCAGCAGTGGGGTGACAGGGCCCCCTATGAACACTGAAGCTTTCTTT. This gives the protein CASSSGVTGPPMNTEAFF.

The chain combines TRBV14 with TRBJ2-7, with D possibly being TRBD1 (6 bases). Deletions cut 3 bases from V and 0 bases from J, with 12 bases between. Germline lookup yields CDR1 SGHDN and CDR2 FVKESK. The CDR3 loop spans 15 amino acids. In DNA, the CDR3 is TGTGCCAGCAGCCAGGCCCACAGGGACTCCTACGAGCAGTACTTC. It specifies CASSQAHRDSYEQYF.

On this clonotype: A read error may produce the germline difference seen at one junction end. The V gene is TRBV25-1, the J gene TRBJ2-1; D is possibly TRBD1 (6 bases). Looked up from germline, CDR1 is MGHDK and CDR2 is SYGVNS. This CDR3 region has 17 residues. The CDR3 region has the DNA TGTGCCAGCAGTGAAAGGTATTCAGGGGATTCGGACAATGAGCAGTTTTTC. Protein sequence: CASSERYSGDSDNEQFF.

This chain joins TRBV7-9 and TRBJ2-5; 8 bases map to TRBD1. In germline, CDR1 is SEHNR, CDR2 FQNEAQ (reference sequence). With V trimmed by 4 bases and J by 5 bases, 12 bases remained unmatched. The CDR3 covers 16 residues. CDR3 in DNA: TGTGCCAGCAGCTCGGACCGACAGGGGTCCGGGGAGACCCAGTACTTC. Translation gives CASSSDRQGSGETQYF.

CDR3 DNA: TGTGCCAGCAGTTACACCACTTCCCAAGATACGCAGTATTTT. Translated: CASSYTTSQDTQYF. The J gene is TRBJ2-3, the V gene TRBV6-6; D is unclear. CDR1 and CDR2 from the germline V gene are MNHNY and SVGAGI (reference sequence). The V gene lost 2 bases and the J gene lost 5 bases, with 11 bases spanning the gap. The CDR3 spans 14 residues.

The chain links TRBV19 to TRBJ1-1; D is unclear. The V end lost 0 bases, the J end lost 5 bases, and 13 bases lay between the germline ends. The germline V gene has CDR1 LNHDA and CDR2 SQIVND (reference sequence). The CDR3 contains 15 residues. Here the CDR3 reads CASSIDRYEQTEAFF. In DNA, the CDR3 is TGTGCCAGTAGTATAGATCGATACGAACAGACTGAAGCTTTCTTT.

The chain joins TRBV6-5 to TRBJ1-4; no clear D gene. Germline V CDR1 and CDR2: MNHEY, SVGAGI. Trimming took 4 bases from V and 4 from J, leaving 7 bases between them. This CDR3 has 13 residues. Written as DNA, the CDR3 is TGTGCCAGCAGTTTTCACAGTAATGAAAAACTGTTTTTT. Translation: CASSFHSNEKLFF.

The table lists this clonotype with a count of one. The chain recombines TRBV20-1 with TRBJ2-5, with D maybe TRBD2 (6 bases). V gave up 7 bases and J gave up 5 bases, with 23 bases separating them. This CDR3 is 15 amino acids long. Germline CDR1 DFQATT, CDR2 SNEGSKA (reference sequence). CDR3 protein: CSVEGGVPRVETQYF. The CDR3 DNA is TGCAGTGTGGAAGGCGGGGTTCCCCGGGTGGAGACCCAGTACTTC.

The CDR3 here is CSVEDRRGGYGYTF. In DNA, the CDR3 is TGCAGCGTTGAAGACCGCCGGGGCGGCTATGGCTACACCTTC. The chain is built from TRBV29-1 and TRBJ1-2, with D possibly being TRBD1 (5 bases). Germline V gives CDR1 SQVTM, CDR2 ANQGSEA. CDR3 size: 14 residues. Trimming shortened V by 0 bases and J by 4 bases, and 12 bases separated the two germline ends.

This chain uses TRBV29-1 with TRBJ1-1, with a possible D match to TRBD1 (6 bases). Between the trimmed V and J ends, which lost 7 bases and 6 bases, there was a span of 18 bases. The CDR3 is 13 amino acids. Germline CDR1 reads SQVTM; CDR2 reads ANQGSEA. In DNA form, the CDR3 reads TGCAGCGGCGACCCCGGGACAAATCCTGAAGCTTTCTTT. It is translated as CSGDPGTNPEAFF.

The CDR3 sequence: CASSYSDRTEAFF. The CDR3 DNA follows: TGTGCCAGCAGTTACTCGGACAGGACTGAAGCTTTCTTT. V usage is TRBV6-6 and J usage is TRBJ1-1; 7 bases agree with TRBD1. Germline CDR1 and CDR2: MNHNY and SVGAGI (reference sequence). V lost 0 bases, J lost 5 bases, and 0 bases stayed unmatched. This CDR3 has 13 amino acids.

This chain links TRBV27 with TRBJ1-2; no definite D call. Trimming left V 6 bases short and J 4 bases short, with 15 bases between. Germline V gives CDR1 MNHEY, CDR2 SMNVEV (reference sequence). The CDR3 consists of 14 residues. The CDR3 region is CASSFSKVSYGYTF. CDR3 nucleotide sequence: TGTGCCAGCAGCTTTTCTAAGGTGTCCTATGGCTACACCTTC.

The V and J genes are TRBV9 and TRBJ2-7; D unresolved. Germline V gene data show CDR1 as SGDLS and CDR2 as YYNGEE. This CDR3 spans 14 amino acids. V lost 3 bases, J lost 1 base, and 11 bases lay in between. DNA of the CDR3: TGTGCCAGCAGCGACACGAGTCGATCCTACGAGCAGTACTTC. Amino acids: CASSDTSRSYEQYF.

This clonotype has a handful of counts. This chain joins TRBV6-6 and TRBJ2-2; 11 bases are a match to TRBD2. The CDR3 loop spans 15 amino acids. Looked up from germline, CDR1 is MNHNY and CDR2 is SVGAGI (reference sequence). V trimming: 8 bases; J trimming: 2 bases; junction bases outside the gene matches: 4. The CDR3 spells CASGGLADNTGELFF. Here the CDR3 DNA reads TGTGCCAGCGGGGGACTAGCGGACAACACCGGGGAGCTGTTTTTT.